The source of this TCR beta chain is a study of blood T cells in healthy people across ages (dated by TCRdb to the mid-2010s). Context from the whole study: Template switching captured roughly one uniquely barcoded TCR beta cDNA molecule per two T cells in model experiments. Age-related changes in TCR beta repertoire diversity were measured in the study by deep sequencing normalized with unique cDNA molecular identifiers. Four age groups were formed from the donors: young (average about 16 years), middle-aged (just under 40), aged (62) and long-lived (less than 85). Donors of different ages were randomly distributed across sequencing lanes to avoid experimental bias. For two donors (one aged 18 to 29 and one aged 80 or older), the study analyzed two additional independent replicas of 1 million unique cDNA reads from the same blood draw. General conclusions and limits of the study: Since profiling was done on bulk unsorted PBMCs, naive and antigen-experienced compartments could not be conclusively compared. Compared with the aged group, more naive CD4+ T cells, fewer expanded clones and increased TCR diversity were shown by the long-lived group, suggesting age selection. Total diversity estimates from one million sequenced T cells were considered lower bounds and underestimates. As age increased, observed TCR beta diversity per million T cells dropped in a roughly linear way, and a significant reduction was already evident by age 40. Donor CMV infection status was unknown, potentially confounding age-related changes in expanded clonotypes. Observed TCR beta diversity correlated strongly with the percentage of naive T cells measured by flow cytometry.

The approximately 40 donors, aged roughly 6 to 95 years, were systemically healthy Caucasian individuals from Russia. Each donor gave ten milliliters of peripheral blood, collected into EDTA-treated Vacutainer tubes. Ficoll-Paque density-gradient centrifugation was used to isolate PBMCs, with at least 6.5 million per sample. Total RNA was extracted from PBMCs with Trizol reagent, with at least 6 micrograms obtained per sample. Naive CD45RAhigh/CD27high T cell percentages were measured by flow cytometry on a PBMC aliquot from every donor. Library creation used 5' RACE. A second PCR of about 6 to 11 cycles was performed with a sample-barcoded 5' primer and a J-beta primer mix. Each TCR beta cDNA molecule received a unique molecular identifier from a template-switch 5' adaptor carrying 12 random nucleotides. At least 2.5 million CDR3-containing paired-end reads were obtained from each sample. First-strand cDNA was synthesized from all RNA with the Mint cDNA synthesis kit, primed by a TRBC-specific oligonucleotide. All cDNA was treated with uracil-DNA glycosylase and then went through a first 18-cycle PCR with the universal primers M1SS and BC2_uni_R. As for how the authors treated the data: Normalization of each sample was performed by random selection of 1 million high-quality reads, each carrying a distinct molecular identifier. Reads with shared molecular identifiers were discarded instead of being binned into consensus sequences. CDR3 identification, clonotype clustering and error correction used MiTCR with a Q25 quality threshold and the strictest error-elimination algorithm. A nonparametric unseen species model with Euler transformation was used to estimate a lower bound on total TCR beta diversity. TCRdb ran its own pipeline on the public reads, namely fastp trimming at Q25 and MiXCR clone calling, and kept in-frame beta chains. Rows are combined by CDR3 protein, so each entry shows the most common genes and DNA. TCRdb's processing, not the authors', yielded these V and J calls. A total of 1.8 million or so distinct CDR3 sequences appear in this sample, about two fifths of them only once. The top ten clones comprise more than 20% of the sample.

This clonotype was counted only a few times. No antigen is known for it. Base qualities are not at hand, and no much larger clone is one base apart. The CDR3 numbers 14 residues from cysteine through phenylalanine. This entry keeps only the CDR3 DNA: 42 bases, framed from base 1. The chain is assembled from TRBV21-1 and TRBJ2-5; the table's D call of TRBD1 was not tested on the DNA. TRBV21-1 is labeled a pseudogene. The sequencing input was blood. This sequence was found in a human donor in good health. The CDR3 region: CASSKDRDRETQYF. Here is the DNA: TGTGCCAGCAGCAAAGACAGGGACAGGGAGACCCAGTACTTC.